This is a list of T cell receptor beta chains from one sample in a study of blood T cell repertoires in COVID-19. Repertoires were generated with immunoSEQ multiplex PCR, while TCRdb's copy carries only in-frame clones and drops some. Among over 250,000 clones, approximately 91% were seen once, and the ten largest hold 0.75% to 1%. Sequenced input: PBMCs or T cells enriched from blood (not recorded which). These receptors all stem from a woman aged 25 to 39 who had recovered from COVID-19. The CDR3 runs from the conserved cysteine through the conserved F or W. Fields, in order: V gene, J gene, D gene, clone size, CDR3 DNA, CDR3 protein. A D gene is named only where the DNA matches it firmly. Only some rows state a clone size, as once, few, many or a class for expanded clones.

V gene: TRBV5-1
J gene: TRBJ1-4
D gene: .
clone size: once
CDR3 DNA: TGCGCCAGCAGCTTGGTTGTTGGGGGGATATATGAAAAACTGTTTTTT
CDR3 protein: CASSLVVGGIYEKLFF

V gene: TRBV10-3
J gene: TRBJ1-5
D gene: .
clone size: .
CDR3 DNA: TGTGCCATCAGGGACAGTTATAACAATCAGCCCCAGCATTTT
CDR3 protein: CAIRDSYNNQPQHF

V gene: TRBV6-5
J gene: TRBJ1-3
D gene: TRBD1
clone size: .
CDR3 DNA: TGTGCCAGCAGACTTAACAGGGGGCCTGGAAACACCATATATTTT
CDR3 protein: CASRLNRGPGNTIYF

V gene: TRBV7-9
J gene: TRBJ2-1
D gene: TRBD2
clone size: once
CDR3 DNA: TGTGCCAGCAGCTTAAAAGCGGGGTTGTACAATGAGCAGTTCTTC
CDR3 protein: CASSLKAGLYNEQFF

V gene: TRBV10-3
J gene: TRBJ2-1
D gene: .
clone size: .
CDR3 DNA: TGTGCCATCAGTGCCAGGGGGGCGATCAATGAGCAGTTCTTC
CDR3 protein: CAISARGAINEQFF

V gene: TRBV19
J gene: TRBJ1-1
D gene: TRBD1
clone size: .
CDR3 DNA: TGTGCCAGTAGGGCAATGGGACAGGGGGCCGGTGCTTTCTTT
CDR3 protein: CASRAMGQGAGAFF

V gene: TRBV9
J gene: TRBJ1-2
D gene: .
clone size: .
CDR3 DNA: TGTGCCAGCAGCGACGACCTCGGACAGAACCTGCAGCCGAGGGGCTACACCTTC
CDR3 protein: CASSDDLGQNLQPRGYTF

V gene: TRBV27
J gene: TRBJ2-3
D gene: .
clone size: .
CDR3 DNA: TGTGCCAGCAGGTGGGCTAATACGCAGTATTTT
CDR3 protein: CASRWANTQYF

V gene: TRBV3-1/TRBV3-2
J gene: TRBJ2-3
D gene: .
clone size: .
CDR3 DNA: TGTGCCAGCGGGGTTATGGCGGGTCTCACAGATACGCAGTATTTT
CDR3 protein: CASGVMAGLTDTQYF

V gene: TRBV6-1
J gene: TRBJ2-3
D gene: TRBD1
clone size: .
CDR3 DNA: TGTGCCAGCAGTGAATTGGGACAGAACACAGATACGCAGTATTTT
CDR3 protein: CASSELGQNTDTQYF

V gene: TRBV27
J gene: TRBJ2-5
D gene: TRBD2
clone size: once
CDR3 DNA: TGTGCCAGCAGTTTAAGTGAGGGAGGGGAGACCCAGTACTTC
CDR3 protein: CASSLSEGGETQYF

V gene: TRBV18
J gene: TRBJ2-6
D gene: TRBD2
clone size: .
CDR3 DNA: TGTGCCAGCTCTCCCCGGGGGAGGGCGGCTGGGGCCAACGTCCTGACTTTC
CDR3 protein: CASSPRGRAAGANVLTF

V gene: TRBV12-3/TRBV12-4
J gene: TRBJ1-2
D gene: TRBD1
clone size: .
CDR3 DNA: TGTGCCAGCAGCCCGGGACAGAACTATGGCTACACCTTC
CDR3 protein: CASSPGQNYGYTF

V gene: TRBV5-6
J gene: TRBJ2-2
D gene: TRBD2
clone size: .
CDR3 DNA: TGTGCCAGCAGCTTGGGGACTAGCTCCGGGGAGCTGTTTTTT
CDR3 protein: CASSLGTSSGELFF

V gene: TRBV5-4
J gene: TRBJ2-3
D gene: .
clone size: .
CDR3 DNA: TGTGCCAGCAGCCGAGCGGTAGCGGCCCCTAGCACAGATACGCAGTATTTT
CDR3 protein: CASSRAVAAPSTDTQYF

V gene: TRBV19
J gene: TRBJ2-7
D gene: TRBD2
clone size: .
CDR3 DNA: TGTGCCAGTAGTATGGTCGCGGGACTAGCGGGAGGCGAGCAGTACTTC
CDR3 protein: CASSMVAGLAGGEQYF